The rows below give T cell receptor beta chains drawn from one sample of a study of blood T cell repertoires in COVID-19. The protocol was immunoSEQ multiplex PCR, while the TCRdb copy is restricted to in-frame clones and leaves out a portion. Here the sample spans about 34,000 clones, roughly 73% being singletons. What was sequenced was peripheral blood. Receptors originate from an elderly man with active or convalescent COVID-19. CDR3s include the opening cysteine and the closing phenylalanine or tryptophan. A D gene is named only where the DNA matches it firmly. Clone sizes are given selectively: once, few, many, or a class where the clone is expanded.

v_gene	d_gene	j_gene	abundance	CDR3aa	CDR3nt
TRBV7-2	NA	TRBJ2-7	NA	CASTPPDYGSYEQYF	TGTGCCAGCACCCCCCCGGACTACGGGTCCTACGAGCAGTACTTC
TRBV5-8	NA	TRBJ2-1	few	CASTSIPGLFYNEQFF	TGTGCCAGCACTTCCATACCGGGACTCTTCTACAATGAGCAGTTCTTC
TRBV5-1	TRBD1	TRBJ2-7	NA	CASSSDTGDPSYEQYF	TGCGCCAGCAGCTCGGATACAGGGGACCCCTCCTACGAGCAGTACTTC
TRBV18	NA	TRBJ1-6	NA	CASSPRRGNESPLHF	TGTGCCAGCTCACCACGTAGGGGGAATGAGTCACCCCTCCACTTT
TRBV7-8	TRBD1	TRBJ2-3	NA	CASSSGQGITDTQYF	TGTGCCAGCAGCTCCGGACAGGGGATCACAGATACGCAGTATTTT
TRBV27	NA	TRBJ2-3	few	CASSLSGVTFGGTDTQYF	TGTGCCAGCAGTTTATCAGGGGTGACTTTTGGAGGCACAGATACGCAGTATTTT
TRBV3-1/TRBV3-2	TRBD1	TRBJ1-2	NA	CASSRESIQGVNYGYTF	TGTGCCAGCAGCCGAGAATCAATACAGGGGGTTAACTATGGCTACACCTTC
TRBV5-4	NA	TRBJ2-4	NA	CASTAEGRAKNIQYF	TGTGCCAGCACCGCGGAGGGCCGGGCCAAAAACATTCAGTACTTC
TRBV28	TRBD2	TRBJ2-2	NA	CASSLWVTSGRAVTGELFF	TGTGCCAGCAGTTTATGGGTAACTAGCGGGAGGGCCGTCACCGGGGAGCTGTTTTTT
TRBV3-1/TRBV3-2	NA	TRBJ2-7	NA	CASSLRGANEQYF	TGTGCCAGCAGCCTACGCGGGGCCAACGAGCAGTACTTC
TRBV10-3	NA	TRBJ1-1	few	CAISEIEFNTEAFF	TGTGCCATCAGTGAGATTGAGTTTAACACTGAAGCTTTCTTT
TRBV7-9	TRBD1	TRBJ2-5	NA	CASSFPGGNQETQYF	TGTGCCAGCAGCTTCCCAGGGGGCAACCAAGAGACCCAGTACTTC
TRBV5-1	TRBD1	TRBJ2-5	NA	CASSFQFQGAGTQYF	TGCGCCAGCAGCTTTCAGTTTCAGGGGGCCGGGACCCAGTACTTC
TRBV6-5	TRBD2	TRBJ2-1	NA	CASSYSSGRFNNEQFF	TGTGCCAGCAGTTACTCGAGCGGGAGGTTTAACAATGAGCAGTTCTTC
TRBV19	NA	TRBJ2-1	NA	CASTVEYSYNEQFF	TGTGCCAGCACGGTCGAATACTCCTACAATGAGCAGTTCTTC
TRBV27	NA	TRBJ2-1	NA	CASSPMAGGLSYNEQFF	TGTGCCAGCAGTCCAATGGCCGGGGGGCTCTCCTACAATGAGCAGTTCTTC
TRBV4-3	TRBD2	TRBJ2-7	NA	CASSQGLAGVNEQYF	TGCGCCAGCAGCCAGGGACTAGCGGGAGTTAACGAGCAGTACTTC
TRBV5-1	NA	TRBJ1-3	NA	CASSLGVSGYGNTIYF	TGCGCCAGCAGCTTGGGAGTGTCCGGGTATGGAAACACCATATATTTT
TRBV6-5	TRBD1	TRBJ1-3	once	CASSYVRQGPTIYF	TGTGCCAGCAGTTACGTCAGACAGGGTCCGACCATATATTTT
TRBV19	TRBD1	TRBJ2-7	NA	CASSNRGGTGSSYEQYF	TGTGCCAGTAGTAATCGAGGCGGGACAGGAAGCTCCTACGAGCAGTACTTC
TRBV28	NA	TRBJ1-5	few	CASSFADASNQPQHF	TGTGCCAGCAGTTTTGCGGATGCCAGCAATCAGCCCCAGCATTTT
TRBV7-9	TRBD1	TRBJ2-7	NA	CASSPPGQGYEQYF	TGTGCCAGCAGCCCACCGGGACAGGGCTACGAGCAGTACTTC
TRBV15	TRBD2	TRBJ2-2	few	CATSRDPGLATNTGELFF	TGTGCCACCAGCAGAGATCCGGGACTAGCGACAAACACCGGGGAGCTGTTTTTT
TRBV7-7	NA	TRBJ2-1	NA	CASSRSTDSYNEQFF	TGTGCCAGCAGCCGGAGTACTGACTCCTACAATGAGCAGTTCTTC
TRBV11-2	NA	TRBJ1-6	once	CASSLDLNSPLHF	TGTGCCAGCAGCTTAGATCTTAATTCACCCCTCCACTTT
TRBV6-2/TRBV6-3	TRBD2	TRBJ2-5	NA	CASSYTWSGRLQETQYF	TGTGCCAGCAGTTACACTTGGAGCGGGAGACTCCAAGAGACCCAGTACTTC
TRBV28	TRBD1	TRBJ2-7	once	CASSSTGNEQYF	TGTGCCAGCAGTTCGACAGGGAATGAGCAGTACTTC
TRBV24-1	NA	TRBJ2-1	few	CATAGAGTYNEQFF	TGTGCCACCGCTGGGGCAGGGACCTACAATGAGCAGTTCTTC
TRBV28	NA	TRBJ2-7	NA	CASSSNPGISYEQYF	TGTGCCAGCAGTTCTAACCCAGGGATCTCTTACGAGCAGTACTTC
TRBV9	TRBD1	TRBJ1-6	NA	CASSSAPAGQGNSPLHF	TGTGCCAGCAGCTCAGCACCCGCCGGACAGGGGAATTCACCCCTCCACTTT
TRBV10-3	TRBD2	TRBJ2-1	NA	CAISESSSPSGRDNEQFF	TGTGCCATCAGTGAGTCTAGTTCTCCGAGCGGGAGAGACAATGAGCAGTTCTTC
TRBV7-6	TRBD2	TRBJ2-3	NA	CASSLVRGSVGTDTQYF	TGTGCCAGCAGCTTAGTCCGCGGGAGCGTAGGAACAGATACGCAGTATTTT
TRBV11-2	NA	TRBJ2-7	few	CASSLEVGIYEQYF	TGTGCCAGCAGCTTAGAGGTGGGCATATACGAGCAGTACTTC
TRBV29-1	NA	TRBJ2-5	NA	CSVVGSRQFQETQYF	TGCAGCGTTGTGGGTAGTCGACAGTTCCAAGAGACCCAGTACTTC
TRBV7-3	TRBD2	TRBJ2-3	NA	CASSLGGRGTDTQYF	TGTGCCAGCAGCTTAGGCGGGAGGGGTACAGATACGCAGTATTTT
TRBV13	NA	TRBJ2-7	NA	CASSLSGESSYEQYF	TGTGCCAGCAGTTTATCCGGGGAGAGCTCCTACGAGCAGTACTTC
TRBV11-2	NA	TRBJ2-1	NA	CASSLWGGSSYNEQFF	TGTGCCAGCAGCTTATGGGGCGGAAGCTCCTACAATGAGCAGTTCTTC
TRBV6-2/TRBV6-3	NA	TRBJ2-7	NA	CASSPSGAWEQYF	TGTGCCAGCAGCCCTTCAGGGGCCTGGGAGCAGTACTTC
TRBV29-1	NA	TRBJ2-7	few	CSVGVAGRTYEQYF	TGCAGCGTTGGGGTCGCGGGAAGGACCTACGAGCAGTACTTC
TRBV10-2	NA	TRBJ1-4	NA	CASSEWTATNEKLFF	TGCGCCAGCAGTGAATGGACAGCAACTAATGAAAAACTGTTTTTT
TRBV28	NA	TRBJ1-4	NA	CASRGGLNEKLFF	TGTGCCAGCCGAGGGGGATTGAATGAAAAACTGTTTTTT